This T cell receptor beta chain was recorded in a study of T-cell reconstitution after alpha-beta-depleted transplantation in children. Notes on the study in general: Surviving recipient T cells and thymic progenitors accounted for the high day-60 TCRbeta diversity observed in some patients. Counts and diversity of T cells one year after transplant came mostly from newly produced T cells. Several hundred graft clones that had expanded were reportedly the source of alpha-beta T cells about two months after transplant.

V shed 1 base and J shed 3 bases, with 8 bases lying between them. CDR3 length equals 13 residues. Germline V gene sequence: CDR1 SGHRS, CDR2 YFSETQ. This clonotype was detected only a few times. Its antigen remains unknown. It was with unique molecular identifiers that the TCRbeta library was prepared. Each CDR3 protein gets one entry after TCRdb re-called the PCR reads with MiXCR. The data show approximately 1,000,000 distinct CDR3 sequences, about 29% seen once. The chain is built from TRBV5-1 and TRBJ2-7, with D tentatively TRBD2 (5 bases). The input for sequencing was PBMCs, mostly from graft donor cells, taken 360 days after TCRalphabeta/CD19-depleted stem cell transplant. The sequence was obtained from a boy younger than two who had a stem cell transplant for SCID, so the T cells may come from the graft donor. Written as DNA, the CDR3 is TGCGCCAGCAGCTTGACGGGGTACTACGAGCAGTACTTC. Its protein is CASSLTGYYEQYF.